Listed below are T cell receptor beta chains from one sample, sequenced in a study of lymphopenia after photon versus proton radiotherapy. Profiled with immunoSEQ multiplex PCR; TCRdb holds only in-frame clones, not every one. The data hold 160,000 or so clones, with about 85% observed a single time. Sequenced here: peripheral blood, sampled from a patient treated with photon-based radiotherapy. All receptors come from a man aged 45-65 years with gastric cancer. Both conserved end residues are part of each CDR3. A D gene is named only where the DNA matches it firmly. A clone size is listed for some rows: how often the clone was seen (once, few, many), or a class if it is expanded.

abundance: -; j_gene: TRBJ1-1; d_gene: TRBD1; v_gene: TRBV28; CDR3aa: CASRMTGSTEAFF; CDR3nt: TGTGCCAGCAGGATGACAGGGTCCACTGAAGCTTTCTTT
abundance: -; j_gene: TRBJ2-3; d_gene: TRBD1; v_gene: TRBV7-2; CDR3aa: CASRGTGDTDTQYF; CDR3nt: TGTGCCAGCAGGGGGACAGGGGATACAGATACGCAGTATTTT
abundance: -; j_gene: TRBJ2-7; d_gene: TRBD2; v_gene: TRBV30; CDR3aa: CAWTSGTSTYEQYF; CDR3nt: TGTGCCTGGACTAGCGGGACTAGTACCTACGAGCAGTACTTC
abundance: -; j_gene: TRBJ1-5; d_gene: -; v_gene: TRBV27; CDR3aa: CASSLAPGKTQPQHF; CDR3nt: TGTGCCAGCAGTTTAGCCCCTGGCAAAACTCAGCCCCAGCATTTT
abundance: -; j_gene: TRBJ2-3; d_gene: -; v_gene: TRBV5-1; CDR3aa: CASSLVSAEDTQYF; CDR3nt: TGCGCCAGCAGCTTAGTTAGCGCAGAAGATACGCAGTATTTT
abundance: -; j_gene: TRBJ1-2; d_gene: TRBD1; v_gene: TRBV18; CDR3aa: CASSPPGDRGPTALF; CDR3nt: TGTGCCAGCTCACCACCCGGGGACAGGGGGCCTACCGCTCTCTTC
abundance: -; j_gene: TRBJ2-6; d_gene: -; v_gene: TRBV5-5; CDR3aa: CASSLSQPSSGANVLTF; CDR3nt: TGTGCCAGCAGCTTGTCACAGCCTTCCTCTGGGGCCAACGTCCTGACTTTC
abundance: -; j_gene: TRBJ2-1; d_gene: TRBD2; v_gene: TRBV30; CDR3aa: CASSGSSYNEQFF; CDR3nt: TGTGCCTCCAGCGGGAGCTCCTACAATGAGCAGTTCTTC
abundance: -; j_gene: TRBJ1-5; d_gene: -; v_gene: TRBV6-1; CDR3aa: CASRKDQYGNQPQHF; CDR3nt: TGTGCCAGCAGGAAAGACCAATATGGGAATCAGCCCCAGCATTTT
abundance: -; j_gene: TRBJ2-2; d_gene: TRBD1; v_gene: TRBV11-1; CDR3aa: CASSVYRGTGELFF; CDR3nt: TGTGCCAGCAGCGTATACAGGGGCACCGGGGAGCTGTTTTTT
abundance: -; j_gene: TRBJ2-7; d_gene: TRBD2; v_gene: TRBV29-1; CDR3aa: CSVESRASGRYEQYF; CDR3nt: TGCAGCGTTGAGAGCCGGGCTAGCGGGAGATACGAGCAGTACTTC
abundance: -; j_gene: TRBJ2-3; d_gene: TRBD2; v_gene: TRBV28; CDR3aa: CAGGTSGTSDTQYF; CDR3nt: TGTGCCGGTGGGACTAGCGGGACGTCAGATACGCAGTATTTT
abundance: -; j_gene: TRBJ1-2; d_gene: TRBD1; v_gene: TRBV30; CDR3aa: CAWSRTSRTGGGGYTF; CDR3nt: TGTGCCTGGAGTCGAACCTCTCGGACAGGCGGCGGAGGCTACACCTTC
abundance: -; j_gene: TRBJ2-1; d_gene: TRBD2; v_gene: TRBV23-1; CDR3aa: CASSQSKAGGGYNEQFF; CDR3nt: TGCGCCAGCAGTCAATCGAAGGCGGGAGGCGGATACAATGAGCAGTTCTTC
abundance: -; j_gene: TRBJ1-1; d_gene: TRBD1; v_gene: TRBV11-2; CDR3aa: CASSLSYTGARNTEAFF; CDR3nt: TGTGCCAGCAGCTTATCTTACACAGGGGCGCGGAACACTGAAGCTTTCTTT
abundance: -; j_gene: TRBJ1-1; d_gene: TRBD1; v_gene: TRBV6-6; CDR3aa: CASTDRVAMGTEAFF; CDR3nt: TGTGCCAGCACCGACAGGGTGGCAATGGGCACTGAAGCTTTCTTT
abundance: few; j_gene: TRBJ1-2; d_gene: -; v_gene: TRBV5-1; CDR3aa: CASSSTQNYGYTF; CDR3nt: TGCGCCAGCAGTTCGACACAAAACTATGGCTACACCTTC
abundance: -; j_gene: TRBJ1-1; d_gene: -; v_gene: TRBV7-2; CDR3aa: CASSPTRDEAFF; CDR3nt: TGTGCCAGCAGCCCTACAAGGGATGAAGCTTTCTTT
abundance: -; j_gene: TRBJ1-4; d_gene: TRBD1; v_gene: TRBV14; CDR3aa: CASSQDPDRVEEKLFF; CDR3nt: TGTGCCAGCAGCCAAGACCCAGACAGGGTAGAGGAAAAACTGTTTTTT
abundance: -; j_gene: TRBJ2-5; d_gene: TRBD2; v_gene: TRBV4-1; CDR3aa: CASSQSSGRLEETQYF; CDR3nt: TGCGCCAGCAGCCAGTCTAGCGGGAGGTTAGAAGAGACCCAGTACTTC
abundance: -; j_gene: TRBJ1-3; d_gene: -; v_gene: TRBV5-5; CDR3aa: CASSGLQGNTIYF; CDR3nt: TGTGCCAGCAGCGGACTACAGGGAAACACCATATATTTT
abundance: -; j_gene: TRBJ2-7; d_gene: TRBD1; v_gene: TRBV2; CDR3aa: CASTLGGQGYEQYF; CDR3nt: TGTGCCAGCACCTTAGGGGGACAGGGCTACGAGCAGTACTTC
abundance: once; j_gene: TRBJ2-3; d_gene: -; v_gene: TRBV2; CDR3aa: CASTRTPGGDTQYF; CDR3nt: TGTGCCAGCACCAGGACTCCCGGAGGTGATACGCAGTATTTT
abundance: -; j_gene: TRBJ1-5; d_gene: -; v_gene: TRBV6-6; CDR3aa: CASSYRGLNQPQHF; CDR3nt: TGTGCCAGCAGTTACCGGGGCCTCAATCAGCCCCAGCATTTT
abundance: -; j_gene: TRBJ2-1; d_gene: TRBD2; v_gene: TRBV9; CDR3aa: CASSGLAEYNEQFF; CDR3nt: TGTGCCAGCAGCGGGCTAGCGGAGTACAATGAGCAGTTCTTC
abundance: -; j_gene: TRBJ2-1; d_gene: -; v_gene: TRBV5-1; CDR3aa: CASSFKVGNEQFF; CDR3nt: TGCGCCAGCAGCTTCAAAGTCGGCAATGAGCAGTTCTTC
abundance: -; j_gene: TRBJ2-7; d_gene: -; v_gene: TRBV6-1; CDR3aa: CASSEAYAGVYEQYF; CDR3nt: TGTGCCAGCAGTGAAGCGTATGCAGGGGTCTACGAGCAGTACTTC
abundance: -; j_gene: TRBJ2-7; d_gene: TRBD1; v_gene: TRBV7-6; CDR3aa: CASSTTGVGEQYF; CDR3nt: TGTGCCAGCAGCACTACAGGGGTGGGGGAGCAGTACTTC
abundance: -; j_gene: TRBJ2-2; d_gene: -; v_gene: TRBV27; CDR3aa: CASSLRPEVNTGELFF; CDR3nt: TGTGCCAGCAGTTTACGGCCGGAAGTGAACACCGGGGAGCTGTTTTTT
abundance: -; j_gene: TRBJ2-7; d_gene: -; v_gene: TRBV14; CDR3aa: CASSQDRGAREQYF; CDR3nt: TGTGCCAGCAGCCAAGATCGTGGGGCCCGCGAGCAGTACTTC
abundance: -; j_gene: TRBJ1-1; d_gene: -; v_gene: TRBV7-7; CDR3aa: CASSLQENTEAFF; CDR3nt: TGTGCCAGCAGCCTACAGGAGAACACTGAAGCTTTCTTT
abundance: -; j_gene: TRBJ2-3; d_gene: TRBD1; v_gene: TRBV7-6; CDR3aa: CASSATGTGRLGTQYF; CDR3nt: TGTGCCAGCAGCGCGACCGGGACAGGGCGCTTGGGTACGCAGTATTTT
abundance: -; j_gene: TRBJ2-3; d_gene: -; v_gene: TRBV5-4; CDR3aa: CASTSGGQKADTQYF; CDR3nt: TGTGCCAGCACCTCGGGGGGCCAAAAGGCAGATACGCAGTATTTT
abundance: -; j_gene: TRBJ2-5; d_gene: -; v_gene: TRBV18; CDR3aa: CASSPVQEQETQYF; CDR3nt: TGTGCCAGCTCACCAGTACAGGAACAAGAGACCCAGTACTTC
abundance: once; j_gene: TRBJ2-7; d_gene: TRBD2; v_gene: TRBV15; CDR3aa: CATRTSGSFSYEQYF; CDR3nt: TGTGCCACCAGAACTAGCGGGAGTTTCTCCTACGAGCAGTACTTC
abundance: -; j_gene: TRBJ2-1; d_gene: TRBD2; v_gene: TRBV4-1; CDR3aa: CASRLAGGPSEQFF; CDR3nt: TGCGCCAGCAGGCTAGCGGGAGGGCCCAGTGAGCAGTTCTTC
abundance: -; j_gene: TRBJ2-1; d_gene: -; v_gene: TRBV7-3; CDR3aa: CASSSPSRGGGRSYNEQFF; CDR3nt: TGTGCCAGCAGCTCCCCCTCGAGGGGGGGAGGTAGGTCCTACAATGAGCAGTTCTTC
abundance: -; j_gene: TRBJ2-1; d_gene: -; v_gene: TRBV6-5; CDR3aa: CASSYSVGEQFF; CDR3nt: TGTGCCAGCAGTTACTCCGTAGGTGAGCAGTTCTTC
abundance: -; j_gene: TRBJ2-1; d_gene: TRBD2; v_gene: TRBV5-6; CDR3aa: CASELRGGRAYNEQFF; CDR3nt: TGTGCCAGCGAGTTGCGGGGCGGGAGGGCCTACAATGAGCAGTTCTTC
abundance: -; j_gene: TRBJ1-1; d_gene: TRBD1; v_gene: TRBV6-1; CDR3aa: CASSDPDRALKAFF; CDR3nt: TGTGCCAGCAGTGACCCGGACAGGGCCTTAAAAGCTTTCTTT
abundance: -; j_gene: TRBJ2-1; d_gene: TRBD1; v_gene: TRBV6-1; CDR3aa: CASSERGRGYNEQFF; CDR3nt: TGTGCCAGCAGTGAAAGGGGCAGGGGGTACAATGAGCAGTTCTTC
abundance: -; j_gene: TRBJ1-4; d_gene: -; v_gene: TRBV28; CDR3aa: CASSFRQKLFF; CDR3nt: TGTGCCAGCAGTTTTCGGCAAAAACTGTTTTTT
abundance: -; j_gene: TRBJ2-3; d_gene: TRBD2; v_gene: TRBV5-5; CDR3aa: CASTAGGSKPDTQYF; CDR3nt: TGTGCCAGCACCGCGGGGGGGAGCAAGCCAGATACGCAGTATTTT
abundance: -; j_gene: TRBJ2-3; d_gene: -; v_gene: TRBV4-1; CDR3aa: CASSQEEADTQYF; CDR3nt: TGCGCCAGCAGCCAAGAGGAGGCAGATACGCAGTATTTT
abundance: once; j_gene: TRBJ1-1; d_gene: TRBD1; v_gene: TRBV27; CDR3aa: CASSPMTGGVTEAFF; CDR3nt: TGTGCCAGCAGTCCGATGACAGGGGGGGTCACTGAAGCTTTCTTT
abundance: -; j_gene: TRBJ1-4; d_gene: -; v_gene: TRBV7-2; CDR3aa: CASSSQGTNEKLFF; CDR3nt: TGTGCCAGCAGCTCTCAGGGGACTAATGAAAAACTGTTTTTT
abundance: -; j_gene: TRBJ2-3; d_gene: -; v_gene: TRBV7-9; CDR3aa: CASSLSWADTQYF; CDR3nt: TGTGCCAGCAGCTTATCATGGGCAGATACGCAGTATTTT
abundance: -; j_gene: TRBJ2-5; d_gene: -; v_gene: TRBV4-1; CDR3aa: CASSPLAGQTETQYF; CDR3nt: TGCGCCAGCAGCCCCTTAGCGGGACAGACAGAGACCCAGTACTTC
abundance: -; j_gene: TRBJ1-1; d_gene: -; v_gene: TRBV9; CDR3aa: CASSVEGGYTEAFF; CDR3nt: TGTGCCAGCAGCGTTGAGGGGGGATACACTGAAGCTTTCTTT
abundance: -; j_gene: TRBJ2-3; d_gene: -; v_gene: TRBV7-3; CDR3aa: CASSLYGGMADTQYF; CDR3nt: TGTGCCAGCAGCTTATATGGGGGCATGGCAGATACGCAGTATTTT
abundance: -; j_gene: TRBJ2-1; d_gene: TRBD1; v_gene: TRBV5-4; CDR3aa: CASSSTGRGSYNEQFF; CDR3nt: TGTGCCAGCAGCTCGACTGGCAGGGGGTCCTACAATGAGCAGTTCTTC
abundance: -; j_gene: TRBJ2-5; d_gene: -; v_gene: TRBV7-2; CDR3aa: CASSYRQVQETQYF; CDR3nt: TGTGCCAGCAGCTACCGACAAGTACAAGAGACCCAGTACTTC
abundance: -; j_gene: TRBJ2-1; d_gene: TRBD2; v_gene: TRBV5-1; CDR3aa: CASSSSLAGGHLSEQFF; CDR3nt: TGCGCCAGCAGCTCGTCACTAGCGGGAGGACATTTAAGTGAGCAGTTCTTC
abundance: -; j_gene: TRBJ2-7; d_gene: TRBD2; v_gene: TRBV9; CDR3aa: CASSPQGLAGLKAYEQYF; CDR3nt: TGTGCCAGCAGCCCACAGGGACTAGCGGGACTAAAGGCCTACGAGCAGTACTTC